What follows are 21 T cell receptor beta chains derived from one specimen sequenced in a study of radiotherapy plus CTLA-4 blockade in lung cancer. The repertoire was sequenced with immunoSEQ multiplex PCR; TCRdb's copy has only in-frame clones and lacks some. Here the sample spans around 78,000 clones, around 79% being singletons. The sample was peripheral blood, taken from a patient treated with radiotherapy plus ipilimumab. Source of these receptors: a human donor with non-small cell lung cancer who had a partial response to radiotherapy plus ipilimumab. Some clones in this sample may be carry-over from other donors' samples.

The genes are TRBV19 and TRBJ1-2; TRBD1 matches at 12 bases. With V trimmed by 8 bases and J by 8 bases, 12 bases remained unmatched. This CDR3 is 15 amino acids long. Germline CDR1 and CDR2: LNHDA and SQIVND (reference sequence). CDR3 nucleotide sequence: TGTGCCAGTTATCTCGGGACAGGGGGCCTTTGGGGCTACACCTTC. Amino acid sequence: CASYLGTGGLWGYTF.

The V call is TRBV6-1, the J call TRBJ1-1; a possible D gene is TRBD1 (6 bases). The CDR3 runs to 16 residues. Germline V gives CDR1 MNHNS, CDR2 SASEGT. Trimming removed 1 base from V and 4 bases from J, with 16 bases in between. The CDR3 nucleotides read TGTGCCAGCAGTGAAGGGGCAGGGGCGTTGGGCACTGAAGCTTTCTTT. This translates into CASSEGAGALGTEAFF.

This clone came up once. This rearrangement joins TRBV27 to TRBJ2-1; 14 bases align to TRBD2. The length of the CDR3 is 16 residues. Unmatched junction bases numbered 9, after V lost 5 bases and J lost 9 bases. Germline-derived CDR1 and CDR2 are MNHEY and SMNVEV (reference sequence). DNA of the CDR3: TGTGCCAGCAGTCTTCAGGCGGGACTAGCGGGAGTTGAGCAGTTCTTC. Protein product: CASSLQAGLAGVEQFF.

The V call is TRBV5-1, the J call TRBJ1-2; TRBD1 matches at 8 bases. This CDR3 is built from 14 residues. The germline V gene has CDR1 SGHRS and CDR2 YFSETQ. Trimming removed 1 base from V and 3 bases from J; junction bases left unmatched: 2. The CDR3 here is CASSLSGGYYGYTF. In nucleotides, the CDR3 is TGCGCCAGCAGCTTGTCAGGGGGCTACTATGGCTACACCTTC. The entire variable domain, with the rest obtained from reference TRBV5-1 and TRBJ1-2, is as follows: KAGVTQTPRYLIKTRGQQVTLSCSPISGHRSVSWYQQTPGQGLQFLFEYFSETQRNKGNFPGRFSGRQFSNSRSEMNVSTLELGDSALYLCASSLSGGYYGYTFGSGTRLTVV.

The chain is built from TRBV18 and TRBJ2-5, with D unclear. V dropped 4 bases and J dropped 1 base, with 10 bases sitting between them. The germline V gene has CDR1 KGHSH and CDR2 LQKENI. The CDR3 sequence is 14 residues long. In DNA, the CDR3 is TGTGCCAGCTCACGGTCTTCGAGCCAAGAGACCCAGTACTTC. Protein product: CASSRSSSQETQYF.

The V and J genes are TRBV7-2 and TRBJ2-7, with no clear D. Germline V lookup: CDR1 SGHTA, CDR2 FQGNSA. V was trimmed by 2 bases and J by 1 base, leaving 9 bases between them. The length of the CDR3 is 14 residues. CDR3 region: CASSLSVQSYEQYF. The CDR3 DNA reads as TGTGCCAGCAGCTTATCCGTCCAGTCCTACGAGCAGTACTTC.

The chain couples TRBV4-3 to TRBJ1-6; no clear D. The V end lost 1 base, the J end lost 0 bases, and 10 bases lay between the germline ends. CDR1 is LGHNA and CDR2 is YSLEER in the germline V gene. The CDR3 contains 17 residues. CDR3 amino acids: CASSQGSQLSYNSPLHF. CDR3 nucleotides: TGCGCCAGCAGCCAAGGGAGTCAGCTCTCCTATAATTCACCCCTCCACTTT.

This clone was counted a single time. The J gene is TRBJ2-1, the V gene TRBV2, with TRBD2 matching 7 bases. Germline trimming cut 6 bases from V and 0 bases from J; bases unmatched to any gene: 5. This CDR3 contains 15 residues. Germline V gene sequence: CDR1 SNHLY, CDR2 FYNNEI. The CDR3 loop reads CASRFWTSSYNEQFF. In DNA form, the CDR3 reads TGTGCCAGCAGGTTCTGGACTAGCTCCTACAATGAGCAGTTCTTC.

The V gene is TRBV7-9, the J gene TRBJ2-2; 7 nucleotides match TRBD2. This CDR3 has 16 residues. Germline CDR1 and CDR2: SEHNR and FQNEAQ (reference sequence). The V gene end was trimmed by 2 bases and the J gene end by 1 base; junction bases not matched to a gene: 4. CDR3 nucleotide sequence: TGTGCCAGCAGCTTACCTAGCGGCGGGAACACCGGGGAGCTGTTTTTT. It encodes CASSLPSGGNTGELFF.

This clone was recorded only once. The same CDR3 also results from other DNA sequences found in this sample. This rearrangement joins TRBV7-8 to TRBJ2-3; D is perhaps TRBD2 (6 bases). V dropped 1 base and J dropped 1 base, with 12 bases sitting between them. Germline assignment: CDR1 SGHVS and CDR2 FQNEAQ. The CDR3 has 16 amino acids. CDR3 DNA sequence: TGTGCCAGCAGCTTAGATCGGGGCGGGGGCACAGATACGCAGTATTTT. Translated: CASSLDRGGGTDTQYF.

V is TRBV6-1 and J is TRBJ2-7; a possible D gene is TRBD2 (6 bases). The V gene's germline CDR1 is MNHNS and CDR2 SASEGT. The ends were cut back, 4 bases at V and 2 bases at J, with 12 bases in the middle. This CDR3 comprises 14 residues. CDR3 nucleotides: TGTGCCAGCAGTGGCATTAGCGGAACCTACGAGCAGTACTTC. Residues: CASSGISGTYEQYF.

The V and J genes are TRBV4-2 and TRBJ2-2, with 9 positions matching TRBD1. The CDR3 totals 16 residues. With V trimmed by 1 base and J by 6 bases, 6 bases remained unmatched. CDR1 and CDR2 from the germline V gene are LGHNA and YNFKEQ. CDR3 sequence: CASSQVLNRGPGELFF. The CDR3, as DNA: TGTGCCAGCAGCCAAGTTCTGAACAGGGGGCCCGGGGAGCTGTTTTTT.

The CDR3 DNA reads TGTGCCAGCTCACCAGGCACAGCTAATGAAAAACTGTTTTTT. Residues: CASSPGTANEKLFF. The rearrangement links TRBV18 to TRBJ1-4, with D uncertain. This CDR3 has 14 amino acids. Germline CDR1 and CDR2: KGHSH and LQKENI. Trimming took off 2 bases at V and 3 bases at J, with 7 bases between the two ends.

The CDR3 reads CASSFSGSQPQHF. The CDR3 DNA sequence: TGTGCCAGTAGTTTTAGTGGTAGCCAGCCCCAGCATTTT. This chain connects TRBV19 to TRBJ1-5; D not resolved. Germline V CDR1 and CDR2: LNHDA, SQIVND (reference sequence). Between the trimmed V and J ends, which lost 5 bases and 7 bases, there was a span of 12 bases. The CDR3 spans 13 residues.

The J gene is TRBJ2-2, the V gene TRBV7-2, with D unresolved. This CDR3 comprises 17 residues. The germline gives CDR1 SGHTA, CDR2 FQGNSA. Trimming pared 1 base from V and 4 bases from J, leaving 16 bases between. CDR3 DNA sequence: TGTGCCAGCAGCTTAGATGTTGGAAGGAGCGCCACCGGGGAGCTGTTTTTT. It encodes CASSLDVGRSATGELFF.

The chain recombines TRBV6-5 with TRBJ1-2; D gene uncertain. Deletions cut 0 bases from V and 2 bases from J, with 7 bases between. CDR3 length equals 14 residues. Germline CDR1 reads MNHEY; CDR2 reads SVGAGI. This chain's CDR3 is CASSYSRGNYGYTF. As DNA, the CDR3 is TGTGCCAGCAGTTACTCACGGGGAAACTATGGCTACACCTTC.

This clone occurred a few times. The gene calls are TRBV7-3 and TRBJ1-1; possible D gene TRBD1, 6 bases. Germline V lookup: CDR1 SGHTA, CDR2 FQGTGA. The ends were cut back, 2 bases at V and 3 bases at J, with 10 bases in the middle. The CDR3 runs to 14 residues. The CDR3 region is CASSLQGYDTEAFF. The CDR3 nucleotides read TGTGCCAGCAGCTTACAGGGGTACGACACTGAAGCTTTCTTT.

The rearrangement links TRBV5-1 to TRBJ2-7; TRBD1 matches 7 bases. This CDR3 has 16 amino acids. The germline V gene has CDR1 SGHRS and CDR2 YFSETQ. Germline trimming cut 3 bases from V and 1 base from J; bases unmatched to any gene: 10. CDR3 region: CASSSGPGQPSYEQYF. The CDR3 DNA is TGCGCCAGCAGCTCCGGACCGGGACAGCCGTCCTACGAGCAGTACTTC.

The chain links TRBV11-2 to TRBJ2-1; D gene unclear. CDR1 SGHAT and CDR2 FQNNGV come from the germline V gene. CDR3 length equals 16 residues. Trimming pared 2 bases from V and 0 bases from J, leaving 11 bases between. In DNA, the CDR3 is TGTGCCAGCAGCTTATCAGCGATCAGCTCCTACAATGAGCAGTTCTTC. This codes for CASSLSAISSYNEQFF.

This clone has just a few counts. The V and J genes are TRBV7-2 and TRBJ2-3; D uncertain. CDR1 is SGHTA, CDR2 FQGNSA, per germline. Trimming left V 2 bases short and J 0 bases short, with 9 bases between. The CDR3 covers 15 residues. In nucleotides, the CDR3 is TGTGCCAGCAGCTTAAGACTCGGGAGCACAGATACGCAGTATTTT. Protein: CASSLRLGSTDTQYF.

This CDR3 is CASSFLRATGELFF. The CDR3, as DNA: TGTGCCAGCAGTTTTTTGAGGGCCACCGGGGAGCTGTTTTTT. The chain has TRBV28 and TRBJ2-2; D perhaps matches TRBD2 (5 bases). The V gene lost 3 bases and the J gene lost 4 bases, with 9 bases spanning the gap. Germline values: CDR1 MDHEN, CDR2 SYDVKM. This CDR3 comprises 14 residues.